This T cell receptor beta chain stems from a study of molecular identifiers for immune sequencing clone quantification. Looking at the study overall: In replicates, RNA from 20,000 or 100,000 naive CD8 cells was split five ways, four sequenced. General study results and limits: Shared barcodes on identical TCR molecules could underestimate the sizes of highly expanded clones.

A CD8+CD4-CCR7+CD45RA+ phenotype served as the sorting definition for naive CD8 T cells. Previously described methods and listed TCR primers produced bulk TCR libraries. From the PCR reads, TCRdb called clonotypes with MiXCR, one entry per CDR3 protein. Here the sample spans just under 650,000 distinct CDR3 sequences, nearly 20% being singletons. This CDR3 region has 15 residues. V lost 4 bases, J lost 3 bases, and 7 bases stayed unmatched. Germline loops: CDR1 SGHDN, CDR2 FVKESK. The table lists this clonotype with a few counts. Antigen unknown. The origin of this receptor is a human donor in good health. Some libraries in this study had Jurkat cell RNA spiked in. This chain connects TRBV14 to TRBJ2-3; 7 bases are shared with TRBD1. The sequencing input was naive CD8+ T cells from blood, with Jurkat cell RNA spiked in. The subset was: FACS-sorted CD8+CD4-CCR7+CD45RA+ naive T cells. The CDR3 coding sequence is TGTGCCAGCAGCCTCAGACAGGGAACTACAGATACGCAGTATTTT. Residues: CASSLRQGTTDTQYF.